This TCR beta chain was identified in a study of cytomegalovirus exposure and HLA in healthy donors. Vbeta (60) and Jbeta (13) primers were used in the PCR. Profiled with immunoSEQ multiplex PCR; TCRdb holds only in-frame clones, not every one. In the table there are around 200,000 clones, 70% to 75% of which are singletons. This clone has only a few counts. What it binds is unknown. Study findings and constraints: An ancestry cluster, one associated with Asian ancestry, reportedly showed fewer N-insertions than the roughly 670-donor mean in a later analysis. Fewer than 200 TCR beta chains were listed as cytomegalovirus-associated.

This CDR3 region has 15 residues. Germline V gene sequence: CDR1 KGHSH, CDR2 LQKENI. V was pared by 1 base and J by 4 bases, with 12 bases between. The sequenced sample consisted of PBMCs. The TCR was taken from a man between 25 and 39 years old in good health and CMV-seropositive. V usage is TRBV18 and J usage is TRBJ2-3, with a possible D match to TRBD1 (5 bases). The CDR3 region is CASSPQGVGADTQYF. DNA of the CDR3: TGTGCCAGCTCACCACAAGGCGTAGGGGCAGATACGCAGTATTTT.